This T cell receptor (beta chain) was recovered during a study of blood T cell repertoires in COVID-19 (dated by TCRdb to about 2020). The study in broad terms: Samples covering the acute and convalescent phases of COVID-19 were provided by collaborators in the United States, Italy and Spain. The samples were drawn from the first 160 participants of the ongoing ImmuneRACE study and from 950 to 1,500 subjects provided by 6 global collaborators. A de-identified subject ID, COVID-19 status, age in years and sex were almost always included in the sample metadata. The prospective study material was composed of cDNA or gDNA derived from T cells, B-cell-depleted T cells, or PBMCs. A freely available public database, intended as a resource for researchers studying the immune response to SARS-CoV-2, is where the repertoires were released. Subjects who had been exposed to COVID-19, were actively infected with it, or had recovered from it provided the deeply sampled blood TCRbeta repertoires that made up the dataset. Where available, HLA class I and class II types were taken from metadata supplied by the sample provider and were not determined by assay-based typing. Here is what the overall study found, with its caveats: The quantity of clinical and demographic metadata differed by source and by participant and was supplied without curation.

The junction carries 13 bases between V and J, which are trimmed by 6 bases and 7 bases respectively. Reading from cysteine to phenylalanine, the CDR3 counts 12 amino acids. This entry keeps only the CDR3 DNA: 36 bases, framed from base 1. CDR1 and CDR2 are drawn from the germline V gene: MNHEY, SVGAGI. To note about this clone: The antigen this receptor binds is unknown. No clone much larger than this one lies a single base away; base qualities are absent.

The collaborating institutions used their own protocols to collect whole blood in K2EDTA tubes. For TCRbeta analysis, collaborator samples were shipped as frozen whole blood, as isolated PBMCs, or as DNA extracted from either sample type. TCRbeta CDR3 regions were amplified from genomic DNA using the immunoSEQ Assay, a bias-controlled multiplex PCR. Turning to the authors' computational methods: Within the assay, amplification of reference gene primers was used to estimate how many nucleated cells each sample contained. To quantify the absolute abundance of each unique TCRbeta CDR3 rearrangement, sequence reads were collapsed and filtered. For each sample, productive Simpson clonality was calculated by taking the square root of Simpson's diversity index across productive rearrangements. The clones in this table, taken by TCRdb from immuneACCESS, are in-frame only. Not every clone is retained; where verified, under half of the shortfall comes from an unresolved V gene, and the cause of the rest is unknown. From that table come the V and J calls and clone size; the DNA was used to work out D and trimming. Counted in this sample were tens of thousands of clones; roughly 90% of them appeared once. Around a tenth of the sample goes to the ten largest clones.

The receptor chain draws on TRBV6-5 and TRBJ2-7; a tentative D match to TRBD1 spans 6 bases. Sample: peripheral blood. The sequence was obtained from a human donor in a cohort sampled during active COVID-19. The CDR3 region reads CASSPVRGEQYF. In nucleotide form, the sequence is TGTGCCAGCAGCCCGGTGAGGGGGGAGCAGTACTTC.